This T cell receptor (beta chain) is drawn from a study of graft-versus-host responses after intestinal transplantation. Notes on the study in general: GvH clones turned up in recipient marrow; some had shown up first in ileum or blood. Allograft clonal ratios (graft-versus-host to host-versus-graft) were high in patients who had graft-donor T cell macrochimerism. Declining HvG levels early post-transplant were linked to peak circulating GvH clone levels.

For this clone: Its antigen is currently unknown.

Generated by immunoSEQ multiplex PCR, the TCRdb table keeps only in-frame clones and is missing some. Of under 30,000 clones listed, 70% to 90% are singletons. The TCR originated in a human patient who received an intestinal transplant, so some T cells may come from the graft donor. Sequencing was performed on PBMCs, taken 463 days after intestinal transplant.

The CDR3 DNA sequence: TGCGCCAGCAGCTTCGAGGGCCCCAACTATGGCTACACCTTC. Translation: CASSFEGPNYGYTF. V and J are TRBV5-1 and TRBJ1-2; D unclear. The CDR3 covers 14 residues. The germline CDR1 and CDR2 sequences are SGHRS and YFSETQ. The V end was cut by 2 bases, the J end by 2 bases, with 10 bases between. Full variable domain (outside the CDR3, taken from reference TRBV5-1 and TRBJ1-2): KAGVTQTPRYLIKTRGQQVTLSCSPISGHRSVSWYQQTPGQGLQFLFEYFSETQRNKGNFPGRFSGRQFSNSRSEMNVSTLELGDSALYLCASSFEGPNYGYTFGSGTRLTVV.